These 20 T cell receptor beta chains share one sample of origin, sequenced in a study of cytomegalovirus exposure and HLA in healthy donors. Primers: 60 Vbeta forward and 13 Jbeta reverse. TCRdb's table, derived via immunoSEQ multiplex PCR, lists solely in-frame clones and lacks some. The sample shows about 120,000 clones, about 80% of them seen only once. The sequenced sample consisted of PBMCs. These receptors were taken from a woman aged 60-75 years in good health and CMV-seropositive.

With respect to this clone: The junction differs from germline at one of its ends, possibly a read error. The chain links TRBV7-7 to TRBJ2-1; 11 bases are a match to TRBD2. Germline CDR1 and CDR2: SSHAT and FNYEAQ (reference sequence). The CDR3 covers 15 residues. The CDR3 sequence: CASSYGVAGGAEQFF. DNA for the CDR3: TGTGCTAGCAGCTACGGAGTAGCGGGAGGGGCTGAGCAGTTCTTC.

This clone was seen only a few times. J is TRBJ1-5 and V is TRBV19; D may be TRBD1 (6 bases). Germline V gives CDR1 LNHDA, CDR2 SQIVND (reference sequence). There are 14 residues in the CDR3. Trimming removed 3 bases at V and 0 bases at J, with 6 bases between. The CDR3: CASSMGHSNQPQHF. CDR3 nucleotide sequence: TGTGCCAGTAGTATGGGACATAGCAATCAGCCCCAGCATTTT.

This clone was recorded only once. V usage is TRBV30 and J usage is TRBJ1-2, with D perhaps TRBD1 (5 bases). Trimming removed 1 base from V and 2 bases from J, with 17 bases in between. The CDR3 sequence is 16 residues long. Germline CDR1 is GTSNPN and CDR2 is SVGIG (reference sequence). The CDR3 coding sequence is TGTGCCTGGAGTGCACCCCAGGGAAAATTGAACTATGGCTACACCTTC. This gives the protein CAWSAPQGKLNYGYTF.

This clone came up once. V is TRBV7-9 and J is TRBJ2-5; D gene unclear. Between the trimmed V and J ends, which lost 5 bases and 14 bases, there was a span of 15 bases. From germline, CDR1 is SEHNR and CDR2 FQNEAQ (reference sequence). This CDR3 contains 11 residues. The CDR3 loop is CASSPGGGLYF. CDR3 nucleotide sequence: TGTGCCAGCAGCCCGGGTGGCGGTCTTTACTTC. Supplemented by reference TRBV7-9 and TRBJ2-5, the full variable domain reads DTGVSQNPRHKITKRGQNVTFRCDPISEHNRLYWYRQTLGQGPEFLTYFQNEAQLEKSRLLSDRFSAERPKGSFSTLEIQRTEQGDSAMYLCASSPGGGLYFGPGTRLLVL.

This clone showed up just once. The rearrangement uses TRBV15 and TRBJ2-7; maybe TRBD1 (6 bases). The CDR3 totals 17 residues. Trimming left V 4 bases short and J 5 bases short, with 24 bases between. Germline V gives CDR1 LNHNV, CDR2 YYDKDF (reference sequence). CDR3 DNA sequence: TGTGCCACCAGCACATACCTAACCGCAGGGGAAAGCGACGAGCAGTACTTC. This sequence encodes CATSTYLTAGESDEQYF.

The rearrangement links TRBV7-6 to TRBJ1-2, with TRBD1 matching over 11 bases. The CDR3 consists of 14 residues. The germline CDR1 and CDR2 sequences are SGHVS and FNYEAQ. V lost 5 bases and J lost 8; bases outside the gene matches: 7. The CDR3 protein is CASSLGTGGEGYTF. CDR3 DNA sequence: TGTGCCAGCAGCCTAGGGACAGGGGGAGAGGGCTACACCTTC.

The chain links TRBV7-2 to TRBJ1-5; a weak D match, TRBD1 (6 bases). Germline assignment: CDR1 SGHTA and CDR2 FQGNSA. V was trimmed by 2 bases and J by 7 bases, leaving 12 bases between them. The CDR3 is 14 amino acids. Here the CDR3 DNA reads TGTGCCAGCAGCTTACAACAGGGTCGACAGCCCCAGCATTTT. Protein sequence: CASSLQQGRQPQHF. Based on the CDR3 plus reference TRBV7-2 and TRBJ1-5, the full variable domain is GAGVSQSPSNKVTEKGKDVELRCDPISGHTALYWYRQSLGQGLEFLIYFQGNSAPDKSGLPSDRFSAERTGGSVSTLTIQRTQQEDSAVYLCASSLQQGRQPQHFGDGTRLSIL.

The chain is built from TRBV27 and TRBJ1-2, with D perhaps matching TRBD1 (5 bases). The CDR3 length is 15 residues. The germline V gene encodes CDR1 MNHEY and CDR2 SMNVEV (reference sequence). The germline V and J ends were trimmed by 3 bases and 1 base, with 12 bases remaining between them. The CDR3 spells CASSLRQGRNYGYTF. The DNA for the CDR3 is TGTGCCAGCAGTTTGCGTCAGGGTCGTAACTATGGCTACACCTTC.

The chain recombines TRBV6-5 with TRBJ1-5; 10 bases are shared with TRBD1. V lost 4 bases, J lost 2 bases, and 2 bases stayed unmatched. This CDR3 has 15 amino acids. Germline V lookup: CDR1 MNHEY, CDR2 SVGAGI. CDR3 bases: TGTGCCAGCAGTTGGACAGGGGGGGGCAATCAGCCCCAGCATTTT. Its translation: CASSWTGGGNQPQHF.

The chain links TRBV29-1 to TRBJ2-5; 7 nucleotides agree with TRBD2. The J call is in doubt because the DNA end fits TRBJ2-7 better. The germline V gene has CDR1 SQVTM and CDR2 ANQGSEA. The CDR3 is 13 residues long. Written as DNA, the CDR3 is TGCAGCGTTGGCTCTAGCGGAGGCTACGAGCAGTACTTC. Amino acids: CSVGSSGGYEQYF.

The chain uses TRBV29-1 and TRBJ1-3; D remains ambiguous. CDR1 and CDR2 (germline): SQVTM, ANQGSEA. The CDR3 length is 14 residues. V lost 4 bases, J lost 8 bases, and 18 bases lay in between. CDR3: CSVGGVGSRDTIYF. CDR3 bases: TGCAGCGTTGGGGGAGTGGGGTCAAGGGACACCATATATTTT.

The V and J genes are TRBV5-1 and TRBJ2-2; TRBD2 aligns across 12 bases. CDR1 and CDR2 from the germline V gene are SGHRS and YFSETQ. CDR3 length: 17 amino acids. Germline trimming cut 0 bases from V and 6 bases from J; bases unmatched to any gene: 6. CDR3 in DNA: TGCGCCAGCAGCTTGGGACTAGCGGGAGTTACCGCCGGGGAGCTGTTTTTT. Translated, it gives CASSLGLAGVTAGELFF.

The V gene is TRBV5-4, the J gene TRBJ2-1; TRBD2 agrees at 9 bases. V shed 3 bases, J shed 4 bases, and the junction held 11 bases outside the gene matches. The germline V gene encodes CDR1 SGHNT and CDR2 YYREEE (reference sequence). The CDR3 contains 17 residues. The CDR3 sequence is CASSSGTSPMGYNEQFF. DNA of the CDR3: TGTGCCAGCAGCTCCGGGACTAGCCCTATGGGATACAATGAGCAGTTCTTC.

CDR3 sequence: CASSGGFGADTQYF. The CDR3 region has the DNA TGTGCCTCCTCCGGAGGGTTCGGCGCAGATACGCAGTATTTT. The V and J genes are TRBV2 and TRBJ2-3; possibly TRBD2 for D (6 bases). V gave up 11 bases and J gave up 4 bases, with 19 bases separating them. Germline V CDR1 and CDR2: SNHLY, FYNNEI. This CDR3 contains 14 residues.

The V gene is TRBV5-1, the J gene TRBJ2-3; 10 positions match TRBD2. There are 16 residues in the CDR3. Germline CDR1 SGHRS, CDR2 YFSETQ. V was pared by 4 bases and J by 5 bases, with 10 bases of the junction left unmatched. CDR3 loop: CASSGGEVAGGDTQYF. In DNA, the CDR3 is TGCGCCAGCAGCGGGGGCGAGGTAGCGGGGGGAGATACGCAGTATTTT.

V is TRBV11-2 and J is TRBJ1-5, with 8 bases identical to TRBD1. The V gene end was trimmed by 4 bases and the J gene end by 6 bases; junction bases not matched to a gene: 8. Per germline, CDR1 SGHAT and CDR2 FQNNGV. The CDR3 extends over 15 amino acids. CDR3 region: CASSSRSTGGQPQHF. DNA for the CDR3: TGTGCCAGCAGCTCGAGGAGCACAGGGGGTCAGCCCCAGCATTTT.

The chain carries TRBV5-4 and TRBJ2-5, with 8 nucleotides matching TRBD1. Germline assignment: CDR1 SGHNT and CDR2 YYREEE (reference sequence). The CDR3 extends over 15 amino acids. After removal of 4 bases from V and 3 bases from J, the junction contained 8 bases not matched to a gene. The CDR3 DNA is TGTGCCAGCAGCCTTGCTCTGGGACAGGAAGAGACCCAGTACTTC. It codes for CASSLALGQEETQYF.

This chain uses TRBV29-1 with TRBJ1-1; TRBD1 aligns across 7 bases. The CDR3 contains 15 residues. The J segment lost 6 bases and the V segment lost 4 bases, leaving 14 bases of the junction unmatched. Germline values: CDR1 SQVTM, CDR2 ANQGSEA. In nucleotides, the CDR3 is TGCAGCGTTGGCAACCCAGACAGGGTTTTCGCTGAAGCTTTCTTT. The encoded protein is CSVGNPDRVFAEAFF.

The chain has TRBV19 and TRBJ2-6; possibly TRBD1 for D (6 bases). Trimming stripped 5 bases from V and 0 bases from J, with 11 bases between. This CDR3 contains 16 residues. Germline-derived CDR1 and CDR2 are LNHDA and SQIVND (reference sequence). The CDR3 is CASSAGDPSGANVLTF. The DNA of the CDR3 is TGTGCCAGTAGTGCAGGGGACCCCTCTGGGGCCAACGTCCTGACTTTC.

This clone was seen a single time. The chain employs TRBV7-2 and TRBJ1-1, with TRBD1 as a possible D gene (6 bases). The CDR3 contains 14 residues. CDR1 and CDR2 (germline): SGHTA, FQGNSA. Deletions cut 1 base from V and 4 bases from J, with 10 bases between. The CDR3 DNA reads TGTGCCAGCAGCTTAGGGAGGGGGGGCACTGAAGCTTTCTTT. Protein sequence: CASSLGRGGTEAFF.